The sequence of this TCR beta chain was determined in a study of blood T cell repertoires in COVID-19. Looking at the study overall: Samples of COVID-19 (acute and convalescent) were obtained from the United States, Italy and Spain. T cells, B-cell-depleted T cells, or PBMCs provided the cDNA or gDNA that served as material.

Original handling: From reference gene primer amplification, estimates of nucleated cell counts were derived. Here immunoSEQ multiplex PCR was the method, and the copy in TCRdb shows in-frame clones only, minus some. V and J calls and clone size come straight from that table; D and trimming were deduced from the DNA. This sample has 25,000 to 30,000 clones, with about two thirds found just once. This CDR3 is 14 amino acids long. Per the germline V gene, CDR1 is SGHTA and CDR2 is FQGNSA. V was shortened by 2 bases and J by 9 bases, with 11 bases between the two germline ends. The sample consisted of peripheral blood. The chain employs TRBV7-2 and TRBJ1-6; D is ambiguous. This sequence originates from a human donor in a cohort sampled during active COVID-19. This CDR3 reads CASSLSTVRSPLHF. CDR3 sequence (DNA): TGTGCCAGCAGCTTATCCACAGTCCGTTCACCCCTCCACTTT.